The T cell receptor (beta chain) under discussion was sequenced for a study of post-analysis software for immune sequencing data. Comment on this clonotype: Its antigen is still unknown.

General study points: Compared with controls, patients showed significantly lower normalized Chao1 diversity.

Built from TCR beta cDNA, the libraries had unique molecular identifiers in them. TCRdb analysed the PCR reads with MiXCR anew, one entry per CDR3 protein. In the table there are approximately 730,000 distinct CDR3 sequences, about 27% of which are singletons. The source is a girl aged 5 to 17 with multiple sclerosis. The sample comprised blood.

The CDR3: CASSFPTENTGELFF. CDR3 nucleotide sequence: TGTGCCAGCAGTTTCCCGACAGAGAACACCGGGGAGCTGTTTTTT. This chain joins TRBV12-3 or TRBV12-4 and TRBJ2-2; D possibly corresponds to TRBD1 (5 bases). Trimming removed 3 bases at V and 1 base at J, with 9 bases between. The CDR3 loop spans 15 amino acids.